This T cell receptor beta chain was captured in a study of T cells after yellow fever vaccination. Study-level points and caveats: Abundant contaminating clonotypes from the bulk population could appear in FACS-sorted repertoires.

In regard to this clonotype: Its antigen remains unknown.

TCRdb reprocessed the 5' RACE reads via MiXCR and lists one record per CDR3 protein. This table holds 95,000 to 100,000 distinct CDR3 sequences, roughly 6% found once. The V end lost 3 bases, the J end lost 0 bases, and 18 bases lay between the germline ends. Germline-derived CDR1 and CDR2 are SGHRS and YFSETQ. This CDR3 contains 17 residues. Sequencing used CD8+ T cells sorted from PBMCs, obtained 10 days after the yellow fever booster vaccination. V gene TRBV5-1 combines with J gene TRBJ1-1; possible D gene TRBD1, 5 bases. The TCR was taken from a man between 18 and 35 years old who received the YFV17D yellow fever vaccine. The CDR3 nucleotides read TGCGCCAGCAGCTGGACCCCACAGGCCCTCATGAACACTGAAGCTTTCTTT. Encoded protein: CASSWTPQALMNTEAFF.